A selection of T cell receptor beta chains follows, all from one sample in a study of blood T cell repertoires in COVID-19. Using immunoSEQ multiplex PCR, the repertoire was profiled, and TCRdb retains in-frame clones only, with some absent. The sample lists some 530,000 clones; 80% to 90% were seen once. Sample: peripheral blood. The receptors shown here come from a human donor in a cohort sampled during active COVID-19. The CDR3 runs from the conserved cysteine through the conserved F or W. Fields, in order: D gene, J gene, V gene, clone size, CDR3 protein, CDR3 DNA. A D gene is named only where the DNA matches it firmly. Not every row has a clone size; where given, it reads once, few, many or a size class.

TRBD1 | TRBJ1-2 | TRBV7-3 | NA | CASSPDREPNYGYTF | TGTGCCAGCAGCCCCGACAGGGAACCTAACTATGGCTACACCTTC
NA | TRBJ2-5 | TRBV19 | NA | CASSIAVGSRETQYF | TGTGCCAGTAGTATCGCTGTAGGGAGTCGAGAGACCCAGTACTTC
NA | TRBJ1-2 | TRBV18 | NA | CASSPPGHLNYGYTF | TGTGCCAGCTCACCTCCGGGACACCTAAACTATGGCTACACCTTC
TRBD2 | TRBJ2-7 | TRBV6-5 | NA | CASGTGTSGYEQYF | TGTGCCAGCGGAACCGGGACTAGCGGGTACGAGCAGTACTTC
TRBD1 | TRBJ2-1 | TRBV4-2 | NA | CASSQDPGGDEQFF | TGTGCCAGCAGCCAAGATCCAGGGGGTGATGAGCAGTTCTTC
TRBD2 | TRBJ2-7 | TRBV5-4 | NA | CASSSGTSGRANEQYF | TGTGCCAGCAGCTCAGGGACTAGCGGGAGGGCGAACGAGCAGTACTTC
TRBD2 | TRBJ2-1 | TRBV18 | NA | CASSQPGLAGNEQFF | TGTGCCAGCTCACAGCCGGGACTAGCGGGGAATGAGCAGTTCTTC
NA | TRBJ2-7 | TRBV5-8 | NA | CASSPRQPTAYEQYF | TGTGCCAGCAGCCCAAGACAGCCCACAGCCTACGAGCAGTACTTC
TRBD1 | TRBJ2-7 | TRBV7-3 | NA | CASSPAQGAIVHEQYF | TGTGCCAGCAGCCCCGCACAGGGGGCGATCGTCCACGAGCAGTACTTC
TRBD1 | TRBJ1-1 | TRBV28 | NA | CASSLWGQGLNTEAFF | TGTGCCAGCAGTTTATGGGGACAGGGACTGAACACTGAAGCTTTCTTT
TRBD1 | TRBJ1-5 | TRBV6-2/TRBV6-3 | NA | CASSRPDRGGNQPQHF | TGTGCCAGCAGTAGACCTGACAGGGGTGGCAATCAGCCCCAGCATTTT
NA | TRBJ2-5 | TRBV19 | NA | CASSRTRGSQYF | TGTGCCAGTAGTAGAACAAGAGGGAGCCAGTACTTC
NA | TRBJ2-3 | TRBV27 | NA | CASSPYPPRGGSTDTQYF | TGTGCCAGCAGTCCGTATCCTCCCCGAGGCGGGAGCACAGATACGCAGTATTTT
TRBD1 | TRBJ2-5 | TRBV6-5 | NA | CASTGQGSETQYF | TGTGCCAGCACGGGACAGGGGTCAGAGACCCAGTACTTC
NA | TRBJ1-1 | TRBV14 | once | CASSQGPVNTEAFF | TGTGCCAGCAGCCAAGGGCCCGTAAACACTGAAGCTTTCTTT
NA | TRBJ2-1 | TRBV7-2 | NA | CASSLGRRFSSYNEQFF | TGTGCCAGCAGCTTGGGGAGGCGGTTTAGCTCCTACAATGAGCAGTTCTTC
TRBD1 | TRBJ2-2 | TRBV5-1 | NA | CASSRTGDNTGELFF | TGCGCCAGCAGCCGGACAGGAGATAACACCGGGGAGCTGTTTTTT
NA | TRBJ1-2 | TRBV2 | NA | CASKGILGGYGYTF | TGTGCCAGCAAAGGGATTCTGGGGGGCTATGGCTACACCTTC
NA | TRBJ2-7 | TRBV7-2 | many | CASTSSGSYEQYF | TGTGCCAGCACCAGTAGCGGTTCCTACGAGCAGTACTTC
NA | TRBJ1-2 | TRBV24-1 | NA | CATSDATGNDYGYTF | TGTGCCACCAGTGACGCCACAGGGAATGACTATGGCTACACCTTC
TRBD1 | TRBJ2-1 | TRBV5-4 | NA | CASSLPAGTGPASYNEQFF | TGTGCCAGCAGCCTCCCGGCCGGGACAGGGCCTGCATCCTACAATGAGCAGTTCTTC
TRBD2 | TRBJ2-2 | TRBV18 | NA | CASSPPNSGSSAGELFF | TGTGCCAGCTCACCACCCAATAGCGGGAGTTCGGCCGGGGAGCTGTTTTTT
NA | TRBJ1-2 | TRBV11-2 | NA | CASGWAAYGYTF | TGTGCCAGCGGTTGGGCAGCATATGGCTACACCTTC
NA | TRBJ1-2 | TRBV18 | once | CASSPTGTSYGYTF | TGTGCCAGCTCACCCACAGGGACCTCCTATGGCTACACCTTC
NA | TRBJ2-1 | TRBV21-1 | NA | CASSKVGLHYNEQFF | TGTGCCAGCAGCAAAGTGGGGCTCCACTACAATGAGCAGTTCTTC
NA | TRBJ2-1 | TRBV5-1 | NA | CATGERQGGPYNEQFF | TGCGCCACAGGGGAGAGGCAAGGGGGTCCGTACAATGAGCAGTTCTTC